The TCR beta chain described here comes from a study of T cells after posttransplantation cyclophosphamide. Findings and limits, study-wide: Tissue-infiltrating T cells from skin or gut overlapped little with blood T cells. Later post-transplant blood repertoires were often dominated by donor CD8+ memory clones. Recipient CMV seropositivity and CMV reactivation strongly tracked TRB clonality.

Trimming cost V 4 bases and J 5 bases, with 14 bases left between them. Germline lookup yields CDR1 MGHRA and CDR2 YSYEKL. The CDR3 has 14 residues. Assay used: immunoSEQ multiplex PCR; TCRdb lists only in-frame clones, some missing. The sample includes around 24,000 clones, none of them occurring once. Cyclophosphamide on days +3 and +4 followed busulfan-fludarabine conditioning and a marrow graft. This clone was counted at least ten times. No antigen is known for it. This sequence joins TRBV4-1 and TRBJ1-1; a weak D match, TRBD1 (6 bases). The input for sequencing was PBMCs, taken after allogeneic stem cell transplant with posttransplant cyclophosphamide. The receptor was derived from a young adult male patient who received an allogeneic stem cell transplant from a related donor, was CMV-positive, and had no GVHD. Some of these T cells may belong to the graft donor. CDR3 sequence (DNA): TGCGCCAGCAGCCGGGAGGGACATCCAACTGAAGCTTTCTTT. It is translated as CASSREGHPTEAFF.